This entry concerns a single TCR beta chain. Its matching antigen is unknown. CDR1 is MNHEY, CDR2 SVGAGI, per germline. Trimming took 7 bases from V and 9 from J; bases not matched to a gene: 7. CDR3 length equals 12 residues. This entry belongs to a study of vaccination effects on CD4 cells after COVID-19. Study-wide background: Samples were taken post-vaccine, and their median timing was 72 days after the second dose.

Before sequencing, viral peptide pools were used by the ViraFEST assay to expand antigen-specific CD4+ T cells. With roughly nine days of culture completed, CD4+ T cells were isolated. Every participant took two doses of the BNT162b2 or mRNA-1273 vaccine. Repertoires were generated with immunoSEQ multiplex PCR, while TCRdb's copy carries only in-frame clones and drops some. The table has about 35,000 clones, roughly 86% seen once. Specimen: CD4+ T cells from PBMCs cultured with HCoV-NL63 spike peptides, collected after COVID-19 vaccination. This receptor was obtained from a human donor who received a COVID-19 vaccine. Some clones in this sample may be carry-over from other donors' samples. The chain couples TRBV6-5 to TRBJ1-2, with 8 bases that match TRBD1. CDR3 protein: CASNRGGTSYTF. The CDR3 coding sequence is TGTGCCAGCAACAGGGGGGGTACCAGCTACACCTTC.